These 23 T cell receptor beta chains were sequenced from one sample in a study of T cells in Graves' hyperthyroidism and ophthalmopathy. Researchers amplified the TCR beta CDR3 regions from RNA transcripts. With the HTBI primer set, the TCR CDR3 went through a first round of RT-PCR. TCRdb re-derived calls from the multiplex PCR reads in MiXCR, one entry per CDR3 protein. This table has 250,000 to 300,000 distinct CDR3 sequences, 13% to 15% appearing once. Material: blood. The receptors were sampled from a woman in her forties with Graves' hyperthyroidism that later progressed to Graves' ophthalmopathy.

In its sample, this clonotype was seen many times. The gene calls are TRBV25-1 and TRBJ2-1; D is ambiguous. Germline CDR1 MGHDK, CDR2 SYGVNS. The CDR3 length is 17 residues. V was pared by 2 bases and J by 0 bases, with 14 bases between. In nucleotides, the CDR3 is TGTGCCAGCAGTGAACCCACCCCGGGCAGCTCCTACAATGAGCAGTTCTTC. Translating gives CASSEPTPGSSYNEQFF.

This clonotype was observed many times. The chain has TRBV6-2 or TRBV6-3 and TRBJ2-7; TRBD1 matches at 8 bases. J gave up 0 bases and V 5 bases, and 6 bases lay outside the gene matches. Germline values: CDR1 MNHEY, CDR2 SVGEGT. This CDR3 has 15 residues. CDR3 nucleotide sequence: TGTGCCAGCAGTCCCAGGGACAGGCTCTCCTACGAGCAGTACTTC. This translates into CASSPRDRLSYEQYF.

As for this clonotype: This may stem from a read error, because a much larger clone lies one nucleotide away. The rearrangement links TRBV9 to TRBJ2-3, with D tentatively TRBD2 (6 bases). The CDR3 spans 16 residues. Germline V gene sequence: CDR1 SGDLS, CDR2 YYNGEE. This CDR3 is CASSVAAGLFTGTQYF. The CDR3, as DNA: TGTGCCAGCAGCGTAGCGGCGGGACTTTTCACAGGTACGCAGTATTTT.

About this clonotype itself: Just one base apart from a much larger clone, this may be a read error. The chain links TRBV5-1 to TRBJ2-5; a weak D match, TRBD1 (5 bases). This CDR3 is 14 amino acids long. Germline V lookup: CDR1 SGHRS, CDR2 YFSETQ. The CDR3 nucleotides read TGCGCCAGCAGCGGGATACGACAGCAAGAGACCCTGTACTTC. Its translation: CASSGIRQQETLYF. The full variable domain, in which reference TRBV5-1 and TRBJ2-5 provide the parts outside the CDR3, is KAGVTQTPRYLIKTRGQQVTLSCSPISGHRSVSWYQQTPGQGLQFLFEYFSETQRNKGNFPGRFSGRQFSNSRSEMNVSTLELGDSALYLCASSGIRQQETLYFGPGTRLLVL.

This clonotype appeared many times. The chain has TRBV12-3 or TRBV12-4 and TRBJ1-1; 7 bases match TRBD1. The CDR3 has 13 residues. J gave up 7 bases and V 10 bases, and 12 bases lay outside the gene matches. CDR3 nucleotide sequence: TGTGCCACAAGTTTGATCCGGGACAGTGAAGCTTTCTTT. Protein product: CATSLIRDSEAFF.

This clonotype was found many times. The V call is TRBV27, the J call TRBJ2-1, with D uncertain. Germline lookup yields CDR1 MNHEY and CDR2 SMNVEV (reference sequence). V dropped 2 bases and J dropped 6 bases, with 20 bases sitting between them. CDR3 size: 17 residues. The CDR3 spells CASSLEQNPSHFNEQFF. In DNA form, the CDR3 reads TGTGCCAGCAGTTTAGAACAGAACCCATCCCATTTCAATGAGCAGTTCTTC.

The sample holds a few counts of this clonotype. The chain links TRBV28 to TRBJ1-3, with D unclear. Trimming pared 1 base from V and 4 bases from J, leaving 11 bases between. Germline V gene data show CDR1 as MDHEN and CDR2 as SYDVKM. There are 15 residues in the CDR3. CDR3 residues: CASSLSPDRGNTIYF. The CDR3 DNA is TGTGCCAGCAGTTTATCCCCCGATCGAGGAAACACCATATATTTT.

This clonotype was seen repeatedly, ten times or more. The CDR3, as DNA: TGTGCCAGCAGCACCCTTTTAGCGGGAGTAGAGACCCAGTACTTC. As protein: CASSTLLAGVETQYF. The gene calls are TRBV6-2 or TRBV6-3 and TRBJ2-5; 9 positions agree with TRBD2. This CDR3 is built from 15 residues. Germline V gene lookup returns CDR1 MNHEY and CDR2 SVGEGT. Unmatched junction bases numbered 9, after V lost 6 bases and J lost 4 bases.

This clonotype appeared many times. For the CDR3, the DNA is TGTGCCAGCAGTTTATCGAGCAAGGGACAGTCGGCTGGCTACACCTTC. Its protein product is CASSLSSKGQSAGYTF. The chain couples TRBV27 to TRBJ1-2; 7 bases line up with TRBD1. V shed 0 bases, J shed 7 bases, and the junction held 11 bases outside the gene matches. The CDR3 spans 16 residues. CDR1 and CDR2 from the germline V gene are MNHEY and SMNVEV (reference sequence).

The V call is TRBV4-1, the J call TRBJ2-7; unclear D gene. Trimming shortened V by 1 base and J by 0 bases, and 16 bases separated the two germline ends. Germline V gene sequence: CDR1 MGHRA, CDR2 YSYEKL. The CDR3 loop spans 17 amino acids. CDR3 nucleotide sequence: TGCGCCAGCAGCCAAGGTAGTAAGCGCCCAAGCTCCTACGAGCAGTACTTC. Translation: CASSQGSKRPSSYEQYF.

Many counts were recorded for this clonotype. The chain combines TRBV30 with TRBJ2-3, with a weak D call TRBD2 (6 bases). CDR3 length: 13 residues. V shed 3 bases and J shed 2 bases, with 9 bases lying between them. Looked up from germline, CDR1 is GTSNPN and CDR2 is SVGIG (reference sequence). This CDR3 reads CAWRRGSTDTQYF. The CDR3 DNA sequence: TGTGCCTGGAGGCGGGGTTCCACAGATACGCAGTATTTT.

The table lists this clonotype with a few counts. A much larger clone is a single base away; this may be a read error. This chain uses TRBV12-3 or TRBV12-4 with TRBJ2-1, with D possibly being TRBD2 (5 bases). This CDR3 spans 16 amino acids. V lost 6 bases and J 3 bases, leaving 18 bases between the germline ends. CDR3 nucleotide sequence: TGTGCCAGCAGCCCCGGTCAGGAGGTGGGCTACAATGAGCAGTTCTTC. Protein: CASSPGQEVGYNEQFF.

As concerns this clonotype: Being one base from a much bigger clone, this may be a read error. The J gene is TRBJ1-2, the V gene TRBV28; TRBD1 is a possible D gene (5 bases). The germline gives CDR1 MDHEN, CDR2 SYDVKM. Between the trimmed V and J ends, which lost 2 bases and 5 bases, there was a span of 15 bases. The CDR3 is made up of 15 amino acids. Here the CDR3 DNA reads TGTGCCAGCAGTTTACCCCTTGGGGGGGAGTATGGCTACACCTTC. This sequence encodes CASSLPLGGEYGYTF.

This chain links TRBV27 with TRBJ2-3, with D possibly matching TRBD2 (5 bases). The CDR3 covers 15 residues. V was pared by 2 bases and J by 2 bases, with 11 bases between. Germline loops: CDR1 MNHEY, CDR2 SMNVEV (reference sequence). CDR3 DNA: TGTGCCAGCAGTTTAGATCTAGCATCCACAGATACGCAGTATTTT. Translated: CASSLDLASTDTQYF.

This clonotype appeared a few times. This rearrangement joins TRBV30 to TRBJ1-6; possibly TRBD1 for D (5 bases). V lost 2 bases and J lost 9, with 14 bases in between. This CDR3 comprises 14 residues. CDR1 GTSNPN and CDR2 SVGIG come from the germline V gene (reference sequence). The CDR3, as DNA: TGTGCCTGGAGTCCAGGTACCGGGGGTTCACCCCTCCACTTT. Translating gives CAWSPGTGGSPLHF.

This clonotype appeared a few times. The J gene is TRBJ1-5, the V gene TRBV6-1, with TRBD1 as a possible D gene (5 bases). The CDR3 consists of 15 residues. In germline, CDR1 is MNHNS, CDR2 SASEGT. V was pared by 1 base and J by 6 bases, with 13 bases between. In DNA form, the CDR3 reads TGTGCCAGCAGTGAAGGGAGGGGATGGGGTCAGCCCCAGCATTTT. It is translated as CASSEGRGWGQPQHF.

This clonotype was counted many times. V usage is TRBV2 and J usage is TRBJ1-2; D is unclear. CDR1 and CDR2 (germline): SNHLY, FYNNEI. V shed 4 bases and J shed 0 bases, with 12 bases lying between them. This CDR3 is 15 amino acids long. CDR3 nucleotide sequence: TGTGCCAGCAGTGTTCAGGCCCTTGCTAACTATGGCTACACCTTC. It encodes CASSVQALANYGYTF.

This rearrangement joins TRBV5-4 to TRBJ2-1, with 10 bases identical to TRBD2. The V segment lost 9 bases and the J segment 9 bases; nucleotides outside the gene matches: 12. Germline V lookup: CDR1 SGHNT, CDR2 YYREEE (reference sequence). This CDR3 spans 14 amino acids. The CDR3, as DNA: TGTGCCACCTACGTAGCGGGAGGCCGCAGTGAGCAGTTCTTC. It yields the protein CATYVAGGRSEQFF.

This clonotype was observed a few times. A much larger clone lies one base from this, so it may be a read error. J is TRBJ1-4 and V is TRBV30; D remains ambiguous. This CDR3 contains 13 residues. CDR1 and CDR2 (germline): GTSNPN, SVGIG (reference sequence). The V and J ends lost 1 base and 4 bases respectively, with 7 bases between them. The CDR3 spells CAWSAQYNEKLFF. In nucleotides, the CDR3 is TGTGCCTGGAGTGCGCAGTATAATGAAAAACTGTTTTTT. The whole variable domain, remainder taken from reference TRBV30 and TRBJ1-4, is SQTIHQWPATLVQPVGSPLSLECTVEGTSNPNLYWYRQAAGRGLQLLFYSVGIGQISSEVPQNLSASRPQDRQFILSSKKLLLSDSGFYLCAWSAQYNEKLFFGSGTQLSVL.

This clonotype was recorded many times. The rearrangement uses TRBV5-1 and TRBJ1-1, with D hard to call. Germline V lookup: CDR1 SGHRS, CDR2 YFSETQ. Trimming shortened V by 4 bases and J by 1 base, and 11 bases separated the two germline ends. This CDR3 spans 14 amino acids. CDR3 region: CASSPILANTEAFF. DNA of the CDR3: TGCGCCAGCAGCCCCATCTTGGCGAACACTGAAGCTTTCTTT.

The sample holds many counts of this clonotype. This chain joins TRBV28 and TRBJ2-6; D is possibly TRBD1 or TRBD2 (6 bases each). Germline V gene data show CDR1 as MDHEN and CDR2 as SYDVKM. The V end was cut by 6 bases, the J end by 4 bases, with 19 bases between. The CDR3 consists of 17 residues. CDR3 protein: CASSRGRLRAGANVLTF. CDR3 DNA sequence: TGTGCCAGCAGCCGGGGGCGTTTAAGGGCCGGGGCCAACGTCCTGACTTTC.

This clonotype was counted at least ten times. This chain connects TRBV15 to TRBJ2-7, with D unclear. The CDR3 length is 16 residues. Trimming cost V 5 bases and J 0 bases, with 17 bases left between them. CDR1 and CDR2 from the germline V gene are LNHNV and YYDKDF (reference sequence). The CDR3 coding sequence is TGTGCCACCAGCTCTCGACAAGTAACGAGCTCCTACGAGCAGTACTTC. Encoded protein: CATSSRQVTSSYEQYF.

This clonotype came up many times. The chain combines TRBV12-3 or TRBV12-4 with TRBJ2-1; unclear D gene. The CDR3 spans 14 residues. The V end lost 6 bases, the J end lost 8 bases, and 17 bases lay between the germline ends. The CDR3 sequence: CASSLSLSNHEQFF. CDR3 bases: TGTGCCAGCAGCCTATCTCTTAGCAATCATGAGCAGTTCTTC.